This passage covers 16 T cell receptor beta chains from one sample sequenced in a study of T cell changes during pregnancy in multiple sclerosis. TCRdb's copy holds only in-frame clones and misses some; the assay was immunoSEQ multiplex PCR. The sample consists of under 40,000 clones, roughly 90% of them appearing once. The material was CD8+ T cells from peripheral blood mononuclear cells, obtained after pregnancy. The receptors were gathered from a female donor with multiple sclerosis, enrolled in a pregnancy study.

The chain combines TRBV7-9 with TRBJ1-4; TRBD1 aligns across 7 bases. Germline trimming cut 4 bases from V and 6 bases from J; bases unmatched to any gene: 11. Looked up from germline, CDR1 is SEHNR and CDR2 is FQNEAQ (reference sequence). This CDR3 spans 16 amino acids. The chain's CDR3 is CASSSNSGQMDEKLFF. Written as DNA, the CDR3 is TGTGCCAGCAGCTCGAACTCGGGACAGATGGATGAAAAACTGTTTTTT. Full variable domain (rest looked up from reference TRBV7-9 and TRBJ1-4): DTGVSQNPRHKITKRGQNVTFRCDPISEHNRLYWYRQTLGQGPEFLTYFQNEAQLEKSRLLSDRFSAERPKGSFSTLEIQRTEQGDSAMYLCASSSNSGQMDEKLFFGSGTQLSVL.

The chain recombines TRBV13 with TRBJ1-1; D gene ambiguous. V lost 2 bases, J lost 0 bases, and 10 bases lay in between. The CDR3 totals 15 residues. The germline gives CDR1 PRHDT, CDR2 FYEKMQ (reference sequence). The CDR3 DNA is TGTGCCAGCAGCTTAAAAATTACGGTGAACACTGAAGCTTTCTTT. This codes for CASSLKITVNTEAFF.

The chain joins TRBV4-3 to TRBJ2-7, with D perhaps matching TRBD1 (5 bases). Per the germline V gene, CDR1 is LGHNA and CDR2 is YSLEER. The length of the CDR3 is 15 residues. V was trimmed by 0 bases and J by 2 bases, leaving 11 bases between them. In DNA form, the CDR3 reads TGCGCCAGCAGCCAAGATACAACAGGTCCCTACGAGCAGTACTTC. It is translated as CASSQDTTGPYEQYF.

The chain combines TRBV13 with TRBJ1-4; 8 positions match TRBD1. Trimming took 6 bases from V and 8 from J; bases not matched to a gene: 5. The CDR3 length is 13 residues. Germline CDR1 reads PRHDT; CDR2 reads FYEKMQ (reference sequence). CDR3 sequence reads: CASRTGVTEKLFF. The DNA of the CDR3 is TGTGCCAGCAGGACAGGGGTTACGGAAAAACTGTTTTTT.

CDR3 sequence: CASSLDRDWNQPQHF. CDR3 bases: TGTGCCAGCAGCTTGGACCGGGACTGGAATCAGCCCCAGCATTTT. The V and J genes are TRBV5-6 and TRBJ1-5; perhaps TRBD1 as D (5 bases). Trimming removed 0 bases from V and 4 bases from J, with 11 bases in between. CDR3 length: 15 amino acids. Germline loops: CDR1 SGHDT, CDR2 YYEEEE.

The chain couples TRBV5-6 to TRBJ1-2; D not certain. In germline, CDR1 is SGHDT, CDR2 YYEEEE. Deletions cut 2 bases from V and 12 bases from J, with 14 bases between. The CDR3 totals 12 residues. As DNA, the CDR3 is TGTGCCAGCAGCTTTTTACAGATGGCTGACACCTTC. Translated: CASSFLQMADTF.

J is TRBJ2-7 and V is TRBV15, with D unresolved. The ends were cut back, 0 bases at V and 0 bases at J, with 6 bases in the middle. Germline V gives CDR1 LNHNV, CDR2 YYDKDF (reference sequence). The CDR3 runs 14 residues. CDR3 coding DNA: TGTGCCACCAGCAGAGACAAGAGCTCCTACGAGCAGTACTTC. It translates to CATSRDKSSYEQYF.

V gene TRBV13 combines with J gene TRBJ2-7; a possible D gene is TRBD1 (5 bases). Trimming pared 4 bases from V and 1 base from J, leaving 8 bases between. The CDR3 spans 13 residues. Germline V lookup: CDR1 PRHDT, CDR2 FYEKMQ (reference sequence). For the CDR3, the DNA is TGTGCCAGCAGCTCACGACAGTCCTACGAGCAGTACTTC. Translating it yields CASSSRQSYEQYF.

The genes are TRBV15 and TRBJ1-6; unclear D gene. The CDR3 length is 16 residues. Trimming took off 3 bases at V and 4 bases at J, with 13 bases between the two ends. Germline V gives CDR1 LNHNV, CDR2 YYDKDF (reference sequence). CDR3: CATSRVPGYYNSPLHF. The CDR3 DNA is TGTGCCACCAGCAGGGTCCCAGGATATTATAATTCACCCCTCCACTTT.

This chain connects TRBV5-1 to TRBJ1-1; D might be TRBD1 (5 bases). V lost 5 bases and J 8 bases, leaving 13 bases between the germline ends. Germline CDR1 reads SGHRS; CDR2 reads YFSETQ. The CDR3 spans 12 residues. CDR3 region: CASSTGGTEAFF. In nucleotides, the CDR3 is TGCGCCAGCAGTACTGGAGGGACCGAAGCTTTCTTT.

The genes are TRBV19 and TRBJ2-3; D is undetermined. The V end was cut by 3 bases, the J end by 4 bases, with 5 bases between. This CDR3 contains 12 residues. Germline V gene sequence: CDR1 LNHDA, CDR2 SQIVND (reference sequence). The CDR3 coding sequence is TGTGCCAGTAGTATTACTCCAGATACGCAGTATTTT. Translating gives CASSITPDTQYF.

V and J are TRBV2 and TRBJ2-1; TRBD2 agrees at 11 bases. With 6 bases clipped from V and 4 bases from J, the junction kept 5 bases outside the gene matches. The CDR3 loop spans 15 amino acids. Germline-derived CDR1 and CDR2 are SNHLY and FYNNEI. The CDR3 sequence: CASRGTSGTYNEQFF. For the CDR3, the DNA is TGTGCCAGCAGGGGGACTAGCGGCACATACAATGAGCAGTTCTTC.

This chain uses TRBV6-5 with TRBJ1-1; unclear D gene. Germline-derived CDR1 and CDR2 are MNHEY and SVGAGI. The CDR3 contains 14 residues. Deletions cut 2 bases from V and 3 bases from J, with 10 bases between. The CDR3 loop is CASSYREEDTEAFF. CDR3 in DNA: TGTGCCAGCAGTTACCGGGAGGAGGACACTGAAGCTTTCTTT.

This clone was seen a single time. This chain joins TRBV7-2 and TRBJ2-7, with 9 nucleotides matching TRBD2. V gave up 4 bases and J gave up 3 bases; unmatched junction bases: 10. Germline V lookup: CDR1 SGHTA, CDR2 FQGNSA. The CDR3 is made up of 16 amino acids. The CDR3 reads CASSSKGLAGSYEQYF. The CDR3 bases are TGTGCCAGCAGCTCCAAGGGGCTAGCGGGGAGCTACGAGCAGTACTTC.

The V gene is TRBV7-6, the J gene TRBJ2-7; TRBD1 might be the D (6 bases). V shed 4 bases and J shed 3 bases, with 16 bases lying between them. The length of the CDR3 is 15 residues. CDR1 is SGHVS and CDR2 is FNYEAQ in the germline V gene. The CDR3 region is CASSSGSGADYEQYF. The CDR3 nucleotides are TGTGCCAGCAGCTCCGGGTCAGGGGCCGACTACGAGCAGTACTTC.

The rearrangement joins TRBV11-2 to TRBJ2-6; TRBD1 matches at 10 bases. This CDR3 spans 16 amino acids. The J segment lost 2 bases and the V segment lost 5 bases, leaving 3 bases of the junction unmatched. The V gene's germline CDR1 is SGHAT and CDR2 FQNNGV. CDR3 sequence: CASSGTGVPGANVLTF. CDR3 coding DNA: TGTGCCAGCAGCGGGACAGGGGTCCCTGGGGCCAACGTCCTGACTTTC.